Shown below are 25 T cell receptor beta chains from a single sample sequenced in a study of blood T cell repertoires in COVID-19 (dated by TCRdb to 2018 to 2021). Libraries came from the immunoSEQ multiplex PCR assay. In its TCRdb copy, this immuneACCESS table keeps in-frame sequences only and misses some clones. Where compared with another copy, unresolved V genes explain less than half of these, and the others have no known cause. The sample profile shows 200,000 or so clones; roughly 88% of them were found once. Jointly, the top ten make up over 3.5% of the sample. Sequencing was performed on PBMCs or T cells enriched from blood (not recorded which). These receptors were taken from a woman in her twenties or thirties who had been exposed to COVID-19.

The chain has TRBV11-2 and TRBJ2-1, with 11 bases identical to TRBD1. The trim removed 4 bases at V and 9 bases at J, leaving 5 bases unmatched. Germline CDR1 is SGHAT and CDR2 is FQNNGV. The CDR3 is 14 residues long. The CDR3 DNA reads as TGTGCCAGCAGCTCGGACAGGGGGCGGAGTGAGCAGTTCTTC. It encodes CASSSDRGRSEQFF. Together with reference TRBV11-2 and TRBJ2-1, the CDR3 gives the full variable domain: EAGVAQSPRYKIIEKRQSVAFWCNPISGHATLYWYQQILGQGPKLLIQFQNNGVVDDSQLPKDRFSAERLKGVDSTLKIQPAKLEDSAVYLCASSSDRGRSEQFFGPGTRLTVL.

V is TRBV2 and J is TRBJ2-7, with 8 bases fitting TRBD2. V lost 4 bases, J lost 6 bases, and 8 bases stayed unmatched. Germline V lookup: CDR1 SNHLY, CDR2 FYNNEI. This CDR3 contains 14 residues. CDR3 residues: CASSVKAGEGEQYF. The CDR3 nucleotides read TGTGCCAGCAGTGTCAAAGCGGGAGAAGGCGAGCAGTACTTC. Full variable domain (missing parts from reference TRBV2 and TRBJ2-7): EPEVTQTPSHQVTQMGQEVILRCVPISNHLYFYWYRQILGQKVEFLVSFYNNEISEKSEIFDDQFSVERPDGSNFTLKIRSTKLEDSAMYFCASSVKAGEGEQYFGPGTRLTVT.

The V and J genes are TRBV5-4 and TRBJ1-6; 9 nucleotides match TRBD1. CDR1 is SGHNT, CDR2 YYREEE, per germline (reference sequence). The CDR3 has 14 residues. V trimming: 3 bases; J trimming: 5 bases; junction bases outside the gene matches: 0. The CDR3 nucleotides read TGTGCCAGCAGCTGGGACAGGGATAATTCACCCCTCCACTTT. As protein: CASSWDRDNSPLHF.

This chain joins TRBV2 and TRBJ2-7; D possibly corresponds to TRBD1 (6 bases). Trimming left V 5 bases short and J 1 base short, with 15 bases between. CDR3 length: 15 residues. CDR1 is SNHLY and CDR2 is FYNNEI in the germline V gene. CDR3 sequence reads: CASSTEGELSYEQYF. In DNA form, the CDR3 reads TGTGCCAGCAGTACTGAGGGGGAACTTTCCTACGAGCAGTACTTC. The whole variable domain, filled in from reference TRBV2 and TRBJ2-7, reads EPEVTQTPSHQVTQMGQEVILRCVPISNHLYFYWYRQILGQKVEFLVSFYNNEISEKSEIFDDQFSVERPDGSNFTLKIRSTKLEDSAMYFCASSTEGELSYEQYFGPGTRLTVT.

J is TRBJ2-6 and V is TRBV28; 11 bases align to TRBD1. The CDR3 has 17 amino acids. The V gene's germline CDR1 is MDHEN and CDR2 SYDVKM. J lost 1 base, V lost 6 bases, and 5 bases had no gene match. CDR3 in amino acids: CASSGTGGISGANVLTF. The CDR3 DNA sequence: TGTGCCAGCAGCGGGACAGGGGGTATTTCTGGGGCCAACGTCCTGACTTTC. The entire variable domain, with the rest obtained from reference TRBV28 and TRBJ2-6, is as follows: DVKVTQSSRYLVKRTGEKVFLECVQDMDHENMFWYRQDPGLGLRLIYFSYDVKMKEKGDIPEGYSVSREKKERFSLILESASTNQTSMYLCASSGTGGISGANVLTFGAGSRLTVL.

This clone has just one count. The chain is built from TRBV11-2 and TRBJ1-4; TRBD1 aligns across 11 bases. With V trimmed by 6 bases and J by 12 bases, 12 bases remained unmatched. Germline V gives CDR1 SGHAT, CDR2 FQNNGV. CDR3 length: 15 amino acids. The CDR3, as DNA: TGTGCCAGCAGTTCGTTAGGACAGGGGGCCAAGGAACTGTTTTTT. Its translation: CASSSLGQGAKELFF.

The gene calls are TRBV7-9 and TRBJ1-2, with a possible D match to TRBD1 (5 bases). The CDR3 totals 13 residues. V gave up 7 bases and J gave up 6 bases, with 15 bases separating them. CDR1 and CDR2 (germline): SEHNR, FQNEAQ (reference sequence). The DNA for the CDR3 is TGTGCCAGCAACCCCGGGACTCCCAATGGCTACACCTTC. It codes for CASNPGTPNGYTF. Filled out from reference TRBV7-9 and TRBJ1-2, the complete variable domain reads DTGVSQNPRHKITKRGQNVTFRCDPISEHNRLYWYRQTLGQGPEFLTYFQNEAQLEKSRLLSDRFSAERPKGSFSTLEIQRTEQGDSAMYLCASNPGTPNGYTFGSGTRLTVV.

The V call is TRBV18, the J call TRBJ2-7, with D possibly being TRBD1 (6 bases). Germline values: CDR1 KGHSH, CDR2 LQKENI. This CDR3 is built from 16 residues. V lost 0 bases and J lost 2, with 14 bases in between. CDR3 protein: CASSPPNRGKPYEQYF. In DNA form, the CDR3 reads TGTGCCAGCTCACCACCGAATAGGGGGAAACCCTACGAGCAGTACTTC.

V is TRBV29-1 and J is TRBJ2-2; the match to TRBD2 covers 7 bases. The CDR3 contains 16 residues. Unmatched junction bases numbered 5, after V lost 1 base and J lost 0 bases. The germline CDR1 and CDR2 sequences are SQVTM and ANQGSEA. For the CDR3, the DNA is TGCAGCGTTGAAGGAATTGGGGGGGCGAACACCGGGGAGCTGTTTTTT. It encodes CSVEGIGGANTGELFF.

The chain joins TRBV11-2 to TRBJ1-2; 10 bases are shared with TRBD1. V lost 4 bases, J lost 5 bases, and 4 bases stayed unmatched. The CDR3 runs to 14 residues. Germline V gives CDR1 SGHAT, CDR2 FQNNGV. CDR3 nucleotide sequence: TGTGCCAGCAGCTCCGGGACAGGGGTTTATGGCTACACCTTC. This codes for CASSSGTGVYGYTF.

The chain recombines TRBV9 with TRBJ1-4; 9 nucleotides match TRBD1. CDR1 is SGDLS and CDR2 is YYNGEE in the germline V gene. The length of the CDR3 is 17 residues. V trimming: 0 bases; J trimming: 8 bases; junction bases outside the gene matches: 11. The CDR3 reads CASSVGTPTGGAEKLFF. The CDR3 nucleotides read TGTGCCAGCAGCGTAGGGACCCCCACAGGGGGCGCGGAAAAACTGTTTTTT.

The chain is built from TRBV9 and TRBJ2-3; 8 nucleotides agree with TRBD2. The V gene end was trimmed by 0 bases and the J gene end by 5 bases; junction bases not matched to a gene: 8. The CDR3 contains 16 residues. CDR1 and CDR2 from the germline V gene are SGDLS and YYNGEE. The CDR3 is CASSVEALAEIDTQYF. CDR3 DNA sequence: TGTGCCAGCAGCGTAGAGGCACTAGCGGAAATAGATACGCAGTATTTT.

CDR3 DNA sequence: TGTGCCAGCACCCTTCCCGCGACAGGGCGGTATTACTATGGCTACACCTTC. Its translation is CASTLPATGRYYYGYTF. The V call is TRBV12-1, the J call TRBJ1-2; the D call of TRBD1 is as the table states it, not checked on the DNA. TRBV12-1 is designated a pseudogene. The CDR3 runs to 17 residues.

The table lists this clone with a few counts. V gene TRBV12-3 or TRBV12-4 combines with J gene TRBJ1-5; unclear D gene. There are 13 residues in the CDR3. Trimming shortened V by 7 bases and J by 2 bases, and 9 bases separated the two germline ends. CDR3 amino acids: CASTWGGNQPQHF. CDR3 bases: TGTGCCAGCACCTGGGGAGGCAATCAGCCCCAGCATTTT.

The chain combines TRBV18 with TRBJ1-1, with 8 bases that match TRBD1. CDR3 length: 14 amino acids. The germline CDR1 and CDR2 sequences are KGHSH and LQKENI. V trimming: 4 bases; J trimming: 5 bases; junction bases outside the gene matches: 6. CDR3 sequence: CASSLQGAGTEAFF. CDR3 DNA sequence: TGTGCCAGCTCACTTCAGGGGGCGGGGACTGAAGCTTTCTTT.

This chain joins TRBV7-2 and TRBJ1-1; 8 bases fit TRBD1. J gave up 3 bases and V 7 bases, and 7 bases lay outside the gene matches. CDR3 size: 14 residues. Per the germline V gene, CDR1 is SGHTA and CDR2 is FQGNSA. The CDR3 DNA reads as TGTGCCAGCACTGGACAGGGACGGGACACTGAAGCTTTCTTT. Translated, it gives CASTGQGRDTEAFF.

The chain carries TRBV7-7 and TRBJ2-7; D call uncertain. Between the trimmed V and J ends, which lost 2 bases and 2 bases, there was a span of 7 bases. The CDR3 is 13 residues long. Germline V CDR1 and CDR2: SSHAT, FNYEAQ (reference sequence). The CDR3 reads CASSLSPAYEQYF. The CDR3 DNA reads TGTGCCAGCAGCTTATCACCAGCCTACGAGCAGTACTTC.

The chain recombines TRBV5-1 with TRBJ2-3; D ambiguous. Trimming took off 0 bases at V and 0 bases at J, with 11 bases between the two ends. The CDR3 sequence is 16 residues long. The germline CDR1 and CDR2 sequences are SGHRS and YFSETQ. As DNA, the CDR3 is TGCGCCAGCAGCTTGGCCCGACTGCTAAGCACAGATACGCAGTATTTT. Translating gives CASSLARLLSTDTQYF.

J is TRBJ1-2 and V is TRBV2; D gene uncertain. With 8 bases removed from V and 1 base from J, the gap between germline ends came to 5 bases. The germline V gene has CDR1 SNHLY and CDR2 FYNNEI. This CDR3 has 11 amino acids. Written as DNA, the CDR3 is TGTGCCAGCTCGCGTAACTATGGCTACACCTTC. It encodes CASSRNYGYTF.

The rearrangement uses TRBV2 and TRBJ2-7, with 12 bases that match TRBD2. Trimming cost V 4 bases and J 0 bases; bases outside gene matches: 4. The CDR3 length is 16 residues. In germline, CDR1 is SNHLY, CDR2 FYNNEI. The CDR3 reads CASSGTSGISSYEQYF. For the CDR3, the DNA is TGTGCCAGCAGTGGGACTAGCGGGATCAGCTCCTACGAGCAGTACTTC.

The chain joins TRBV30 to TRBJ1-2; D gene ambiguous. The V and J ends lost 0 bases and 5 bases respectively, with 13 bases between them. Germline CDR1 GTSNPN, CDR2 SVGIG (reference sequence). CDR3 length: 14 residues. CDR3 amino acids: CAWSVLEGLYGYTF. The CDR3 region has the DNA TGTGCCTGGAGTGTTCTGGAGGGTTTGTATGGCTACACCTTC.

The chain is built from TRBV12-2 and TRBJ1-1; the table's TRBD1 call for D was not verified on the DNA. TRBV12-2 is a documented pseudogene. The CDR3 is 14 residues long. CDR3: CASRVDRVNTEAFF. The CDR3 DNA reads TGTGCAAGTCGTGTTGACAGGGTGAACACTGAAGCTTTCTTT.

The genes are TRBV5-1 and TRBJ2-4, with 7 bases fitting TRBD2. V trimming: 0 bases; J trimming: 9 bases; junction bases outside the gene matches: 15. Germline CDR1 is SGHRS and CDR2 is YFSETQ. This CDR3 comprises 17 residues. The CDR3 loop is CASSLGRLGGLRGIQYF. CDR3 in DNA: TGCGCCAGCAGCTTGGGCCGCTTGGGAGGGTTGAGGGGCATTCAGTACTTC.

J is TRBJ2-3 and V is TRBV27; the D gene is possibly TRBD1 (5 bases). Trimming removed 8 bases at V and 10 bases at J, with 16 bases between. Germline values: CDR1 MNHEY, CDR2 SMNVEV (reference sequence). The CDR3 spans 12 residues. Here the CDR3 DNA reads TGTGCCAGCTCTGATACAAGGGGCGCGCAGTATTTT. This gives the protein CASSDTRGAQYF.

This sequence joins TRBV5-4 and TRBJ2-7; 9 bases are shared with TRBD1. Germline V gene data show CDR1 as SGHNT and CDR2 as YYREEE (reference sequence). This CDR3 has 15 residues. J was trimmed by 5 bases and V by 5 bases; bases with no gene match: 11. The CDR3 DNA reads as TGTGCCAGCAGTTACCCAGGGACAGGGTTGGACGAGCAGTACTTC. This translates into CASSYPGTGLDEQYF.